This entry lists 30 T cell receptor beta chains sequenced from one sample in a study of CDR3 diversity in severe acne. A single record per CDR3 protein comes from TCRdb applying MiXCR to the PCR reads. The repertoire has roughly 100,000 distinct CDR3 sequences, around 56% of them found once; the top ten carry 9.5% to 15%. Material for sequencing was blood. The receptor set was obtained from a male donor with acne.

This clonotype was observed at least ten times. In nucleotides, the CDR3 is TGTGCCAGCAGCAGAACTAGCGGGACTTCTTCCGAGCAGTACTTC. Protein: CASSRTSGTSSEQYF. The V and J genes are TRBV5-8 and TRBJ2-7, with 10 bases matching TRBD2. Germline trimming cut 4 bases from V and 6 bases from J; bases unmatched to any gene: 10. The CDR3 runs 15 residues. CDR1 SGHTS and CDR2 YDEGEE come from the germline V gene.

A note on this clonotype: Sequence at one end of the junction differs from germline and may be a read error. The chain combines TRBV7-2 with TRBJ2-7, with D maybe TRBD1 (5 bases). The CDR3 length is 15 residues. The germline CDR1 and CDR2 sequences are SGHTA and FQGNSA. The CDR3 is CASSQEWTLDYEQYF. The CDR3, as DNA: TGCGCCAGCAGCCAAGAATGGACACTCGACTACGAGCAGTACTTC.

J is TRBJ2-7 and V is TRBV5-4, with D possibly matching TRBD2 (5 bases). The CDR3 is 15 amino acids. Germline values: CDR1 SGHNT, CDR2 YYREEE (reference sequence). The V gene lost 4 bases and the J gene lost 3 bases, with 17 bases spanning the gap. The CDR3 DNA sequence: TGTGCCAGCAGCGTAGGCGGACTCAGAGGCTACGAGCAGTACTTC. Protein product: CASSVGGLRGYEQYF. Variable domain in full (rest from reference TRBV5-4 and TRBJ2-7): ETGVTQSPTHLIKTRGQQVTLRCSSQSGHNTVSWYQQALGQGPQFIFQYYREEENGRGNFPPRFSGLQFPNYSSELNVNALELDDSALYLCASSVGGLRGYEQYFGPGTRLTVT.

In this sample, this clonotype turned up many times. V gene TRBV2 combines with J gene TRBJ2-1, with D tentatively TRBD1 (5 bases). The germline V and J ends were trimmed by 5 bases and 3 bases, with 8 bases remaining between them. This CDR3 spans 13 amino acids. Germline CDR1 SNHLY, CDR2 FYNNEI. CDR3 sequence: CASSYQGYNEQFF. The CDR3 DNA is TGTGCCAGCAGTTATCAGGGCTACAATGAGCAGTTCTTC.

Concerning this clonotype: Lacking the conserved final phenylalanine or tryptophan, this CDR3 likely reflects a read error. The CDR3 is CSARPPSTDTQYL. The CDR3 DNA reads TGCAGTGCTAGACCCCCTAGCACTGATACGCAGTATCTT. The V and J genes are TRBV20-1 and TRBJ2-3; D is possibly TRBD2 (5 bases). CDR1 and CDR2 (germline): DFQATT, SNEGSKA (reference sequence). The CDR3 sequence is 13 residues long.

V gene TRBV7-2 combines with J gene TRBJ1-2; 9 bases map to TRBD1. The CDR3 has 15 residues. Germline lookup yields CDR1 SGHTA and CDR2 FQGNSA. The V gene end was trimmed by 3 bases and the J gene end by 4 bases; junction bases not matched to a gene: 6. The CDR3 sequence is CASSLSTGGSYGYTF. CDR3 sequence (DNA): TGTGCCAGCAGCTTGTCGACAGGGGGGAGCTATGGCTACACCTTC.

This CDR3 reads CASSPRGTNTDTQYF. The CDR3 nucleotides read TGTGCCAGCAGCCCGCGCGGGACCAACACAGATACGCAGTATTTT. The chain employs TRBV11-2 and TRBJ2-3; possibly TRBD2 for D (6 bases). The CDR3 sequence is 15 residues long. Germline assignment: CDR1 SGHAT and CDR2 FQNNGV. Trimming left V 5 bases short and J 2 bases short, with 14 bases between. Combining the CDR3 with reference TRBV11-2 and TRBJ2-3 gives the whole variable domain EAGVAQSPRYKIIEKRQSVAFWCNPISGHATLYWYQQILGQGPKLLIQFQNNGVVDDSQLPKDRFSAERLKGVDSTLKIQPAKLEDSAVYLCASSPRGTNTDTQYFGPGTRLTVL.

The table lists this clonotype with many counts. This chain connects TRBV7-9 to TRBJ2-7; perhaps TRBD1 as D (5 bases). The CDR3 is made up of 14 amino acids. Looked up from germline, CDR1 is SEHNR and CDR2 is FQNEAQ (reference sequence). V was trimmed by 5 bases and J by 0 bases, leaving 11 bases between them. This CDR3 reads CASSHDRASYEQYF. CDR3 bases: TGTGCCAGCAGCCACGACAGAGCCTCCTACGAGCAGTACTTC.

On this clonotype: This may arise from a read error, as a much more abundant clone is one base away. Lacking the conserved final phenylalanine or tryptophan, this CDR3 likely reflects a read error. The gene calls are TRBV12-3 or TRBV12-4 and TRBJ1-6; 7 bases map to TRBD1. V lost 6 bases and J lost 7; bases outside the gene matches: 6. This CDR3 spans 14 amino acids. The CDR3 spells CASSFGTENSPLHL. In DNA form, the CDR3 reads TGTGCCAGCAGCTTCGGGACAGAGAATTCACCCCTCCACTTG.

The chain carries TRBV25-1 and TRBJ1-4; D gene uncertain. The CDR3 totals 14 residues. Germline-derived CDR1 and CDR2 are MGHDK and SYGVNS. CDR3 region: CASGEGSGDEKLFF. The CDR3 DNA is TGTGCTAGCGGTGAAGGATCGGGAGATGAAAAACTGTTTTTT.

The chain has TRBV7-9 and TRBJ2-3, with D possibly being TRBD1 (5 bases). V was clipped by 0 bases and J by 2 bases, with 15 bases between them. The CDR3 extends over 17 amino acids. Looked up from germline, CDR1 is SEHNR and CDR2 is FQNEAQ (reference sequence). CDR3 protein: CASSLAGQDRLTDTQYF. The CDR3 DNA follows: TGTGCCAGCAGCTTAGCGGGGCAGGACCGACTCACAGATACGCAGTATTTT.

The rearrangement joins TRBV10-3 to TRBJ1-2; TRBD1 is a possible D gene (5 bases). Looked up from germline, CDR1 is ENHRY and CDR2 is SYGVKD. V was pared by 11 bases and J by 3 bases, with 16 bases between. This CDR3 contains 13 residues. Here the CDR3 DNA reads TGTGCCGCCTCCGGGACGGACGACTATGGCTACACCTTC. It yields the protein CAASGTDDYGYTF.

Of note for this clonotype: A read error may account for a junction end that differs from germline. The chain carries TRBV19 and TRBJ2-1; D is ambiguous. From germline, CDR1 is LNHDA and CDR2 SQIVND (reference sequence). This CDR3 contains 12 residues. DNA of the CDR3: TGTGCCAGTAGTATAGTCGACAATGAGCAGCTCTTC. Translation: CASSIVDNEQLF.

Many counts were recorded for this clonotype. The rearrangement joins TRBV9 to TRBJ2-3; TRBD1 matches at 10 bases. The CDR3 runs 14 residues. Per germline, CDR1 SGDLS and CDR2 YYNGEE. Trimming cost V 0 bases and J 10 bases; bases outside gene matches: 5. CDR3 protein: CASSVEGQGLAQYF. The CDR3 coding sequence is TGTGCCAGCAGCGTAGAGGGACAGGGGCTTGCGCAGTATTTT.

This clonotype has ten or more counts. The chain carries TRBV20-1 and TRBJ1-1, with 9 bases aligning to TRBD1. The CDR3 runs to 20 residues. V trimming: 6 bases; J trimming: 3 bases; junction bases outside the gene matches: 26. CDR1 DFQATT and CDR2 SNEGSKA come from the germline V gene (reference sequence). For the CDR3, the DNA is TGCAGTGCACCAGACCCCCAAGGGACAGGGAAAGGAGGTCGGTACACTGAAGCTTTCTTT. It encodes CSAPDPQGTGKGGRYTEAFF.

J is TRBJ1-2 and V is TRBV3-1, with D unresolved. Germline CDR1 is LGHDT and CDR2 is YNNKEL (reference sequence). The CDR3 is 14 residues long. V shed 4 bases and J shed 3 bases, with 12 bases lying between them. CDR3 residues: CASSPPSGHYGYTF. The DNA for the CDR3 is TGTGCCAGCAGCCCCCCGTCCGGGCACTATGGCTACACCTTC.

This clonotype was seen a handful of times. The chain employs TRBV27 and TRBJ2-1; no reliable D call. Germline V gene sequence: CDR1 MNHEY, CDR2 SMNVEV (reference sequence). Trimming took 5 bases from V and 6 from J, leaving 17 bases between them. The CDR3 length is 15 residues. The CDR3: CASSLRGAVSNEQFF. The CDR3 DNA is TGTGCCAGCAGTCTCCGTGGTGCAGTTAGCAATGAGCAGTTCTTC.

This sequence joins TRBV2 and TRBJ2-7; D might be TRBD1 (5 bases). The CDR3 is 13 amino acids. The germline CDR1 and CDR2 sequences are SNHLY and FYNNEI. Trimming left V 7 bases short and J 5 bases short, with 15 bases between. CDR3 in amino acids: CASTEAGRNEQYF. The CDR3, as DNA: TGTGCCAGCACGGAAGCAGGGCGGAACGAGCAGTACTTC. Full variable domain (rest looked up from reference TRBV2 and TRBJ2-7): EPEVTQTPSHQVTQMGQEVILRCVPISNHLYFYWYRQILGQKVEFLVSFYNNEISEKSEIFDDQFSVERPDGSNFTLKIRSTKLEDSAMYFCASTEAGRNEQYFGPGTRLTVT.

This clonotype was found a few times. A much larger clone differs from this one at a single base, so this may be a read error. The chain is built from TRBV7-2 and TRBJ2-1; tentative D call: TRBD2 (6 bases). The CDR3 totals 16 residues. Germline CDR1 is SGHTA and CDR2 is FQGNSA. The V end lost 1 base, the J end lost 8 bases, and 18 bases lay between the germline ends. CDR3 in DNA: TGTGCCAGCAGCTTAGGGAGTAGCGGTAATTACGATGAGCAGTTCTTC. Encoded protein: CASSLGSSGNYDEQFF.

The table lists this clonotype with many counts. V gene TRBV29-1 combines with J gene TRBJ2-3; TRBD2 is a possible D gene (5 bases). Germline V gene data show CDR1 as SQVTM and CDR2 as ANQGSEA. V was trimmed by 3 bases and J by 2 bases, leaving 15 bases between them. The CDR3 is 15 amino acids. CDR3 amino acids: CSVDGLALYTDTQYF. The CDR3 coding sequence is TGCAGCGTTGACGGGCTAGCCCTCTACACAGATACGCAGTATTTT.

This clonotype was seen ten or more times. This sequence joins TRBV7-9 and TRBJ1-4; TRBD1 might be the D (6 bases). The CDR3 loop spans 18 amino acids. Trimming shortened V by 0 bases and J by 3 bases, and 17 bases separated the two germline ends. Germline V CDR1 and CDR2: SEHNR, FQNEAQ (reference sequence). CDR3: CASSLALLGRGPNEKLFF. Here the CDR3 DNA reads TGTGCCAGCAGCTTAGCCCTACTTGGCAGGGGTCCTAATGAAAAACTGTTTTTT.

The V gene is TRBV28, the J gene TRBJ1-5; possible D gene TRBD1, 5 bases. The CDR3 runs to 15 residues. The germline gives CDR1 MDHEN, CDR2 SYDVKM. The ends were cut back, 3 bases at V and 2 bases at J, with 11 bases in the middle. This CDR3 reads CASSFRGLGNQPQHF. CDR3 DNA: TGTGCCAGCAGTTTTAGGGGTTTGGGCAATCAGCCCCAGCATTTT.

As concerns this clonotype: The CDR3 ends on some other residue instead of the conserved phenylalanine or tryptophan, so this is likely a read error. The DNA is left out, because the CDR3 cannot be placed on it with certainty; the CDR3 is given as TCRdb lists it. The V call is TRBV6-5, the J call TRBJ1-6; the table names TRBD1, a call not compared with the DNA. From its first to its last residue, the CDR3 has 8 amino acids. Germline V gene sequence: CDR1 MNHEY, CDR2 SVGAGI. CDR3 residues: CASRHPRT.

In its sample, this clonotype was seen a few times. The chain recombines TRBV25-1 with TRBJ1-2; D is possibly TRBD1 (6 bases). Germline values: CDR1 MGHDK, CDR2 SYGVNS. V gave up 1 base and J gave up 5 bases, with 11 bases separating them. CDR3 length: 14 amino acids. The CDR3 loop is CASSEWGAGYGYTF. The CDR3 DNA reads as TGTGCCAGCAGTGAATGGGGGGCAGGGTATGGCTACACCTTC.

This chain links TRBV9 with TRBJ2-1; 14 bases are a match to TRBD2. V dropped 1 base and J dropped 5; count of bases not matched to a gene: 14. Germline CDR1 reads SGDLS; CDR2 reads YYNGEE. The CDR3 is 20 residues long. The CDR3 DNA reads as TGTGCCAGCAGCGTAAAGTTTACCGGGACTAGCGGGAGCTTCGACAATGAGCAGTTCTTC. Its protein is CASSVKFTGTSGSFDNEQFF. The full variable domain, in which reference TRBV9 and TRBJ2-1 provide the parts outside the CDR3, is DSGVTQTPKHLITATGQRVTLRCSPRSGDLSVYWYQQSLDQGLQFLIQYYNGEERAKGNILERFSAQQFPDLHSELNLSSLELGDSALYFCASSVKFTGTSGSFDNEQFFGPGTRLTVL.

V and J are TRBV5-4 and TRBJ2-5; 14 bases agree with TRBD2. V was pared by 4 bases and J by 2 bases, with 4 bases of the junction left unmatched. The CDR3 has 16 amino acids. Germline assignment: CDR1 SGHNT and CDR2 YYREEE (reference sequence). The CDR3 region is CASSTGLAGAQETQYF. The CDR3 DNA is TGTGCCAGCAGCACGGGACTAGCGGGAGCGCAAGAGACCCAGTACTTC.

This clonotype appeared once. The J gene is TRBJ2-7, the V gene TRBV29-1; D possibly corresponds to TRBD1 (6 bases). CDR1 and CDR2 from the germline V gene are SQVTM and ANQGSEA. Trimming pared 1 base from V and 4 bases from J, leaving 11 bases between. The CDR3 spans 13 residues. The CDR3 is CSVEGQGLYEQYF. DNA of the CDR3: TGCAGCGTTGAAGGCCAGGGGTTGTACGAGCAGTACTTC.

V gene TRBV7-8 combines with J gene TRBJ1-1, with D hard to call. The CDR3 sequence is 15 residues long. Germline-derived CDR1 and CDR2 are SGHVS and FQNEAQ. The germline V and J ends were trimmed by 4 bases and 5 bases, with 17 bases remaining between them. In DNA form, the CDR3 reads TGTGCCAGCAGCTACCCCGCAGGTTGGGAAACTGAAGCTTTCTTT. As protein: CASSYPAGWETEAFF.

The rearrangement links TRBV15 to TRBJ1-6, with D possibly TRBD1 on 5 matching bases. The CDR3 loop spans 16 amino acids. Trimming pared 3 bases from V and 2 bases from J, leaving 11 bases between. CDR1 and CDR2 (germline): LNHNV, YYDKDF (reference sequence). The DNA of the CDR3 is TGTGCCACCAGCAGTTCCGGGACTACCTATAATTCACCCCTCCACTTT. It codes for CATSSSGTTYNSPLHF.

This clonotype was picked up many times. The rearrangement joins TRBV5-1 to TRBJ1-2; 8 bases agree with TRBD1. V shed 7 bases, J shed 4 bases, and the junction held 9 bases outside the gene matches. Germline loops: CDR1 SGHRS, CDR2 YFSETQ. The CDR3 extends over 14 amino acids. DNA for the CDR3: TGCGCCAGCTCCTCATCCGGGACAGGCTATGGCTACACCTTC. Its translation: CASSSSGTGYGYTF.